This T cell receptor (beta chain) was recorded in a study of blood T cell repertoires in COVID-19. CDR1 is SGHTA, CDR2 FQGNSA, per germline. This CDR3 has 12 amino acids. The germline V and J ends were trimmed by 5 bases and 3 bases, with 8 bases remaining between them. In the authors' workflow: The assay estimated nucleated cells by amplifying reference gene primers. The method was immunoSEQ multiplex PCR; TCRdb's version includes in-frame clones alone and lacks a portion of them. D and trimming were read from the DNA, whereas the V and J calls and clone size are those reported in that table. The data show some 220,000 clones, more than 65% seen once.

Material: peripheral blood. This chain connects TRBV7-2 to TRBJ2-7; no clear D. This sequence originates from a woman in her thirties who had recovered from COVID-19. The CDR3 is CASSKAGYEQYF. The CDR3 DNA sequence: TGTGCCAGCAGCAAAGCCGGCTACGAGCAGTACTTC.